This T cell receptor beta chain was captured in a study of T cell responses to AZD1222 COVID-19 vaccine. V lost 8 bases and J lost 13; bases outside the gene matches: 13. CDR3 size: 12 residues. Looked up from germline, CDR1 is WNHNN and CDR2 is SYGVQD (reference sequence). TCRdb's table, derived via immunoSEQ multiplex PCR, lists solely in-frame clones and lacks some. The table records about 53,000 clones, 84% of them present only once. Regarding this clone: As yet, its antigen is unknown.

Notes on the study in general: Spike was spanned by vaccine-associated CD4 TCRs, which were dominant at 160-218 and 743-854. Baseline serology detected seropositivity in only 5 to 7 AZD1222 recipients.

The sequence was collected from an adult in good health. J is TRBJ2-7 and V is TRBV10-1, with 8 positions matching TRBD1. This sample comprised peripheral blood, obtained on day 0 of AZD1222 vaccination. CDR3 bases: TGCGCCAGCTCCCCGGGGACAGGAGGGCTCTACTTC. It is translated as CASSPGTGGLYF.